Listed here are 4 T cell receptor beta chains from one sample, sequenced in a study of CD8+ T cells in alopecia areata. Extracted from the samples, RNA was reverse transcribed into cDNA to serve as the sequencing template. Sequenced by immunoSEQ multiplex PCR; TCRdb stores in-frame clones only, minus some. Of approximately 100,000 clones listed, about 45% are singletons. The sample taken for sequencing was CD4+ T cells sorted from blood. Receptors originate from a human donor with alopecia areata.

The CDR3, as DNA: TGCAGCGTTGGCCCAGCGGGAGGGCCTGGAGTCTACGAGCAGTACTTC. This sequence encodes CSVGPAGGPGVYEQYF. This sequence joins TRBV29-1 and TRBJ2-7; TRBD2 matches at 10 bases. With 4 bases clipped from V and 3 bases from J, the junction kept 12 bases outside the gene matches. The CDR3 loop spans 16 amino acids. Germline V gives CDR1 SQVTM, CDR2 ANQGSEA.

Here the CDR3 reads CAWIRKRTHNTEAFF. The CDR3 coding sequence is TGTGCCTGGATCCGGAAGCGTACACACAACACTGAAGCTTTCTTT. This rearrangement joins TRBV30 to TRBJ1-1; no reliable D call. V shed 4 bases and J shed 2 bases, with 17 bases lying between them. This CDR3 has 15 residues. Germline V lookup: CDR1 GTSNPN, CDR2 SVGIG (reference sequence).

This clone was recorded a few times. This chain uses TRBV19 with TRBJ1-5; no clear D. The length of the CDR3 is 16 residues. CDR1 and CDR2 from the germline V gene are LNHDA and SQIVND (reference sequence). V gave up 5 bases and J gave up 0 bases, with 14 bases separating them. DNA for the CDR3: TGTGCCAGTAGTCCCGAGACTACCCTTAGCAATCAGCCCCAGCATTTT. Residues: CASSPETTLSNQPQHF. The full variable domain, in which reference TRBV19 and TRBJ1-5 provide the parts outside the CDR3, is DGGITQSPKYLFRKEGQNVTLSCEQNLNHDAMYWYRQDPGQGLRLIYYSQIVNDFQKGDIAEGYSVSREKKESFPLTVTSAQKNPTAFYLCASSPETTLSNQPQHFGDGTRLSIL.

The V and J genes are TRBV30 and TRBJ1-5; 7 bases line up with TRBD1. The CDR3 contains 14 residues. Germline V gene data show CDR1 as GTSNPN and CDR2 as SVGIG (reference sequence). V gave up 1 base and J gave up 3 bases; unmatched junction bases: 3. The CDR3 loop is CAWSAGQANQPQHF. The DNA for the CDR3 is TGTGCCTGGAGTGCCGGACAGGCCAATCAGCCCCAGCATTTT.